Sequencing of this T cell receptor beta chain was carried out in a study of T-cell memory formation after mild COVID-19. In the study overall: For the most part, TCR clusters were specific to one donor.

Amplification by 5'RACE using constant-segment primers produced TCR alpha and TCR beta cDNA libraries that carried sample barcodes and UMIs. MiXCR was run by TCRdb on the 5' RACE reads, yielding one entry per CDR3 protein. The sample includes 400,000 to 500,000 distinct CDR3 sequences, about a sixth of them seen just once. General study results and limits: CM and EM subsets held most contracting CD4+ clones; EMRA held CD8+ ones.

The CDR3 loop spans 15 amino acids. Trimming pared 0 bases from V and 3 bases from J, leaving 11 bases between. Germline V gene lookup returns CDR1 MGHRA and CDR2 YSYEKL. A few counts support this clonotype. Its antigen is undetermined. The chain has TRBV4-1 and TRBJ1-1, with a possible D match to TRBD1 (5 bases). The sequenced material came from PBMCs or a T cell subset sorted from them (not recorded which). This TCR came from a man younger than 35 who had mild COVID-19 (a few samples of this study predate the infection). Cell type and time point are not known. The CDR3 protein is CASSQDQGADTEAFF. The CDR3 bases are TGCGCCAGCAGCCAAGATCAGGGTGCCGACACTGAAGCTTTCTTT.